These T cell receptor beta chains were read from a single sample in a study of blood T cells in healthy people across ages. TCRdb recomputed calls from the 5' RACE reads with MiXCR, one row per CDR3 protein. The sample holds some 560,000 distinct CDR3 sequences, about 26% seen once. These data were also reused for a study on T cells of mothers and their children.

Material for sequencing was blood. The receptors were gathered from a boy younger than 10 in good health. CDR3s include the opening cysteine and the closing phenylalanine or tryptophan. Fields, in order: clone size, D gene, J gene, V gene, CDR3 protein, CDR3 DNA. D genes are given only for firm matches. Clone size is shown for a subset of rows, as once, few, many or a class of expanded clone.

clone_size: -; d_call: -; j_call: TRBJ2-6; v_call: TRBV7-2; cdr3_aa: CASSLDYAGRANVLTF; cdr3_nt: TGTGCCAGCAGCTTAGACTATGCTGGCAGGGCCAACGTCCTGACTTTC
clone_size: -; d_call: -; j_call: TRBJ2-5; v_call: TRBV29-1; cdr3_aa: CSVDPGGSGETQYF; cdr3_nt: TGCAGCGTTGACCCTGGGGGCTCGGGGGAGACCCAGTACTTC
clone_size: -; d_call: -; j_call: TRBJ1-2; v_call: TRBV2; cdr3_aa: CASSAGREHVPNYGYTF; cdr3_nt: TGTGCCAGCAGTGCAGGGAGGGAGCACGTACCTAACTATGGCTACACCTTC
clone_size: few; d_call: TRBD2; j_call: TRBJ2-5; v_call: TRBV7-6; cdr3_aa: CASSLGGLASFYETQYF; cdr3_nt: TGTGCCAGCAGCTTAGGGGGACTAGCAAGTTTTTATGAGACCCAGTACTTC
clone_size: once; d_call: TRBD1; j_call: TRBJ1-1; v_call: TRBV4-3; cdr3_aa: CASSQSTGRTEAFF; cdr3_nt: TGCGCCAGCAGCCAATCGACAGGGAGGACTGAAGCTTTCTTT
clone_size: -; d_call: -; j_call: TRBJ2-1; v_call: TRBV19; cdr3_aa: CASCLGNNEQFF; cdr3_nt: TGTGCCAGTTGCTTAGGCAACAATGAGCAGTTCTTC
clone_size: few; d_call: TRBD2; j_call: TRBJ2-1; v_call: TRBV6-1; cdr3_aa: CASSARVAGGPNEQFF; cdr3_nt: TGTGCCAGCAGTGCCCGGGTAGCGGGGGGGCCTAATGAGCAGTTCTTC
clone_size: -; d_call: TRBD1; j_call: TRBJ2-7; v_call: TRBV6-6; cdr3_aa: CASSYATGSEQYF; cdr3_nt: TGTGCCAGCAGTTACGCGACAGGGTCCGAGCAGTACTTC
clone_size: few; d_call: TRBD2; j_call: TRBJ2-7; v_call: TRBV5-1; cdr3_aa: CASSLQGLAVYEQYF; cdr3_nt: TGCGCCAGCAGCTTACAGGGACTAGCGGTCTACGAGCAGTACTTC
clone_size: few; d_call: TRBD1; j_call: TRBJ2-7; v_call: TRBV7-2; cdr3_aa: CASSRTGGGYEQYF; cdr3_nt: TGTGCCAGCAGCCGGACAGGGGGCGGCTACGAGCAGTACTTC
clone_size: few; d_call: TRBD2; j_call: TRBJ2-1; v_call: TRBV20-1; cdr3_aa: CSAALTSGAGVEQFF; cdr3_nt: TGCAGTGCTGCCTTGACTAGCGGGGCCGGGGTTGAGCAGTTCTTC